The 14 T cell receptor beta chains below were found in one sample sequenced in a study of regulatory T cells in long-lasting Graves disease. iRepertoire HTBI primers and Arm-PCR of CDR3 regions built TCR beta libraries. Using its own MiXCR run on the multiplex PCR reads, TCRdb lists one record per CDR3 protein. The sample comprises 300,000 to 350,000 distinct CDR3 sequences, roughly a fifth of which are singletons, and approximately 31% rests with the top ten. As to time point: persistent/refractory GD, antithyroid drugs over 5 years with positive TRAb. The TCR library was made from RNA that had been extracted from PBMCs in TRIzol. The sequenced sample was peripheral blood mononuclear cells (PBMCs), obtained when the disease was refractory, from a patient treated with antithyroid drugs. These receptors originate from a female donor with Graves disease.

The rearrangement uses TRBV6-1 and TRBJ2-1, with D uncertain. Germline CDR1 and CDR2: MNHNS and SASEGT. The CDR3 sequence is 13 residues long. V shed 7 bases and J shed 0 bases, with 7 bases lying between them. The CDR3 DNA reads as TGTGCCAGCAAGGTTGGCTCCTACAATGAGCAGTTCTTC. It translates to CASKVGSYNEQFF.

The V gene is TRBV10-3, the J gene TRBJ1-1; 8 nucleotides agree with TRBD1. The junction had 17 bases not matched to a gene; V was cut back by 4 bases and J by 4 bases. There are 18 residues in the CDR3. From germline, CDR1 is ENHRY and CDR2 SYGVKD. The CDR3 sequence is CAISGRIRTGRGSTEAFF. CDR3 nucleotide sequence: TGTGCCATCAGTGGTCGGATTCGGACAGGGAGGGGAAGCACTGAAGCTTTCTTT.

The V and J genes are TRBV19 and TRBJ1-4; no clear D gene. Trimming pared 3 bases from V and 4 bases from J, leaving 18 bases between. Germline V gene lookup returns CDR1 LNHDA and CDR2 SQIVND (reference sequence). The CDR3 is 17 amino acids. CDR3 sequence reads: CASSIPPEGWGNEKLFF. The CDR3 DNA follows: TGTGCCAGTAGTATCCCCCCCGAAGGGTGGGGTAATGAAAAACTGTTTTTT.

This clonotype has only a few counts. V gene TRBV6-1 combines with J gene TRBJ2-5; D tentatively fits TRBD1 or TRBD2 (5 bases each). The CDR3 spans 17 residues. Deletions cut 6 bases from V and 5 bases from J, with 25 bases between. Per germline, CDR1 MNHNS and CDR2 SASEGT. Written as DNA, the CDR3 is TGTGCCAGCAGAGGAGGAAGGGGACCCCTATGGGGGGAGACCCAGTACTTC. This codes for CASRGGRGPLWGETQYF.

This clonotype was recorded a few times. The chain links TRBV19 to TRBJ2-5, with TRBD1 matching 10 bases. Trimming at V came to 1 base and at J to 0 bases, leaving 5 bases not matched to a gene. Germline V CDR1 and CDR2: LNHDA, SQIVND (reference sequence). The CDR3 runs 17 residues. The CDR3 DNA sequence: TGTGCCAGTAGTATAGGAGGGACAGGGGTGTACCAAGAGACCCAGTACTTC. As protein: CASSIGGTGVYQETQYF. The full variable domain, completed using reference TRBV19 and TRBJ2-5, is DGGITQSPKYLFRKEGQNVTLSCEQNLNHDAMYWYRQDPGQGLRLIYYSQIVNDFQKGDIAEGYSVSREKKESFPLTVTSAQKNPTAFYLCASSIGGTGVYQETQYFGPGTRLLVL.

The gene calls are TRBV11-2 and TRBJ1-2, with D uncertain. The CDR3 is 16 residues long. Trimming shortened V by 1 base and J by 8 bases, and 20 bases separated the two germline ends. Germline CDR1 reads SGHAT; CDR2 reads FQNNGV. CDR3: CASSLVGATVVEGYTF. The CDR3 DNA reads as TGTGCCAGCAGCTTAGTTGGAGCGACGGTCGTGGAGGGCTACACCTTC.

The genes are TRBV19 and TRBJ1-1, with 9 bases matching TRBD1. The CDR3 sequence is 15 residues long. The V gene end was trimmed by 8 bases and the J gene end by 11 bases; junction bases not matched to a gene: 18. The germline V gene has CDR1 LNHDA and CDR2 SQIVND (reference sequence). As DNA, the CDR3 is TGTGCCAGTGGTCTCACCTCGGGACAGGGTAGGGAGGCTTTCTTT. Amino acids: CASGLTSGQGREAFF. Drawing the rest from reference TRBV19 and TRBJ1-1, the complete variable domain is DGGITQSPKYLFRKEGQNVTLSCEQNLNHDAMYWYRQDPGQGLRLIYYSQIVNDFQKGDIAEGYSVSREKKESFPLTVTSAQKNPTAFYLCASGLTSGQGREAFFGQGTRLTVV.

In its sample, this clonotype was seen a few times. The chain couples TRBV19 to TRBJ2-4, with D tentatively TRBD2 (6 bases). Germline V gene sequence: CDR1 LNHDA, CDR2 SQIVND (reference sequence). The CDR3 covers 16 residues. V lost 4 bases, J lost 2 bases, and 15 bases lay in between. The CDR3 coding sequence is TGTGCCAGTAGTAGGGGAATGGGACTTACCAAAAACATTCAGTACTTC. Translated, it gives CASSRGMGLTKNIQYF.

The CDR3 nucleotides are TGTGCCAGCAGTTACGGGACAGGGGGCGGGGGTGAGCAGTACTTC. It yields the protein CASSYGTGGGGEQYF. V gene TRBV6-5 combines with J gene TRBJ2-7, with TRBD1 matching over 12 bases. This CDR3 contains 15 residues. The germline CDR1 and CDR2 sequences are MNHEY and SVGAGI. Unmatched junction bases numbered 6, after V lost 2 bases and J lost 7 bases.

This clonotype appeared a few times. Just one base apart from a much larger clone, this may be a read error. The V call is TRBV5-5, the J call TRBJ1-1; D is uncertain. In germline, CDR1 is SGHKS, CDR2 YYEKEE (reference sequence). V was trimmed by 0 bases and J by 1 base, leaving 7 bases between them. This CDR3 spans 14 amino acids. CDR3 loop: CASSLDPRNTEAFF. In DNA, the CDR3 is TGTGCCAGCAGCTTGGATCCCAGGAACACTGAAGCTTTCTTT.

This clonotype was counted a few times. The chain employs TRBV11-2 and TRBJ1-5; D uncertain. V gave up 8 bases and J gave up 6 bases, with 14 bases separating them. Germline CDR1 is SGHAT and CDR2 is FQNNGV. The CDR3 totals 13 residues. The CDR3 sequence: CASGNNNGQPQHF. Written as DNA, the CDR3 is TGTGCCAGCGGTAATAACAACGGTCAGCCCCAGCATTTT.

V gene TRBV5-1 combines with J gene TRBJ2-1; D not certain. Germline lookup yields CDR1 SGHRS and CDR2 YFSETQ. The V gene lost 6 bases and the J gene lost 2 bases, with 9 bases spanning the gap. This CDR3 is built from 13 residues. The DNA for the CDR3 is TGCGCCAGCAATGACGGTCCCTACAATGAGCAGTTCTTC. Amino acid sequence: CASNDGPYNEQFF.

This clonotype was seen ten or more times. The V call is TRBV5-1, the J call TRBJ1-6; D not resolved. CDR3 length: 15 residues. Germline values: CDR1 SGHRS, CDR2 YFSETQ. Trimming pared 0 bases from V and 7 bases from J, leaving 11 bases between. CDR3 loop: CASSLVSAGNSPLHF. The CDR3 DNA is TGCGCCAGCAGCTTGGTATCGGCGGGGAATTCACCCCTCCACTTT. The full variable domain, completed using reference TRBV5-1 and TRBJ1-6, is KAGVTQTPRYLIKTRGQQVTLSCSPISGHRSVSWYQQTPGQGLQFLFEYFSETQRNKGNFPGRFSGRQFSNSRSEMNVSTLELGDSALYLCASSLVSAGNSPLHFGNGTRLTVT.

This clonotype was seen a handful of times. This sequence joins TRBV11-2 and TRBJ1-4, with D perhaps matching TRBD1 (5 bases). The germline V gene has CDR1 SGHAT and CDR2 FQNNGV. The CDR3 contains 13 residues. V was cut by 9 bases and J by 3 bases, with 11 bases left in between. The CDR3 loop reads CASGGGANEKLFF. The CDR3 DNA reads as TGTGCCAGTGGGGGGGGGGCTAATGAAAAACTGTTTTTT.